This T cell receptor beta chain was profiled in a study of blood T cell repertoires in COVID-19. Across the whole study: Italy, Spain and the United States were the sources of the convalescent and acute COVID-19 samples.

Germline V gene lookup returns CDR1 LGHDT and CDR2 YNNKEL (reference sequence). This CDR3 region has 17 residues. V shed 0 bases, J shed 1 base, and the junction held 6 bases outside the gene matches. As handled by the study authors: Amplification of reference gene primers was used by the study to estimate nucleated cell counts. TCRdb's copy holds only in-frame clones and misses some; the assay was immunoSEQ multiplex PCR. V and J calls and clone size are those listed in that table; D and trimming were worked out from the DNA. The table lists around 72,000 clones, about 87% of them singletons. This clone was seen more than once but under ten times.

Material for sequencing was peripheral blood. The chain couples TRBV3-1 (or the pseudogene TRBV3-2) to TRBJ2-1, with 7 bases matching TRBD2. The sequence derives from a woman in her 70s with acute or convalescent COVID-19. The CDR3: CASSQDGGSGSYNEQFF. The CDR3 region has the DNA TGTGCCAGCAGCCAAGATGGCGGGAGCGGTTCCTACAATGAGCAGTTCTTC.